The 30 T cell receptor beta chains given below trace back to one sample, sequenced in a study of T cell responses to AZD1222 COVID-19 vaccine. Measured with immunoSEQ multiplex PCR; TCRdb has only the in-frame clones, and not every one. The repertoire has 150,000 or so clones, roughly 90% of them found once; the top ten carry about 5%. Sequencing used peripheral blood, obtained on day 0 of AZD1222 vaccination. These receptors were taken from an adult in good health.

This chain connects TRBV14 to TRBJ1-2; D remains ambiguous. This CDR3 is built from 13 residues. Germline V gene lookup returns CDR1 SGHDN and CDR2 FVKESK. V was shortened by 0 bases and J by 3 bases, with 5 bases between the two germline ends. The chain's CDR3 is CASSQEGYYGYTF. The CDR3 coding sequence is TGTGCCAGCAGCCAAGAAGGTTACTATGGCTACACCTTC.

The V gene is TRBV4-2, the J gene TRBJ2-2; D ambiguous. The CDR3 length is 15 residues. V shed 0 bases and J shed 0 bases, with 5 bases lying between them. Germline CDR1 is LGHNA and CDR2 is YNFKEQ. CDR3 nucleotide sequence: TGTGCCAGCAGCCAAGAAAGGTCGAACACCGGGGAGCTGTTTTTT. Translated, it gives CASSQERSNTGELFF.

The chain combines TRBV7-9 with TRBJ1-2; TRBD1 agrees at 10 bases. The CDR3 covers 13 residues. From germline, CDR1 is SEHNR and CDR2 FQNEAQ (reference sequence). The ends lost 4 bases at V and 8 bases at J; junction bases unmatched: 4. CDR3: CASSYGQGDGYTF. In DNA form, the CDR3 reads TGTGCCAGCAGCTACGGACAGGGGGACGGCTACACCTTC.

The CDR3 DNA follows: TGTGCCAGCAGCTTGGTTCTGGGTGAAGCTTTCTTT. Its protein product is CASSLVLGEAFF. V and J are TRBV11-2 and TRBJ1-1; unclear D gene. This CDR3 comprises 12 residues. Trimming removed 3 bases at V and 7 bases at J, with 9 bases between. CDR1 is SGHAT and CDR2 is FQNNGV in the germline V gene.

The CDR3 sequence is CASTRAFGYRNLNSPLHF. CDR3 nucleotides: TGTGCCAGCACACGTGCGTTCGGATACAGGAACCTTAATTCACCCCTCCACTTT. The V gene is TRBV5-6, the J gene TRBJ1-6; D is perhaps TRBD1 (5 bases). The CDR3 loop spans 18 amino acids. V lost 6 bases and J 6 bases, leaving 25 bases between the germline ends. Germline CDR1 reads SGHDT; CDR2 reads YYEEEE.

The chain joins TRBV6-1 to TRBJ2-1; D might be TRBD1 (6 bases). The V end was cut by 1 base, the J end by 8 bases, with 21 bases between. There are 17 residues in the CDR3. The germline V gene encodes CDR1 MNHNS and CDR2 SASEGT. The DNA for the CDR3 is TGTGCCAGCAGTGAAGATTGGGTGTTAGGGGGACCCCATGAGCAGTTCTTC. Translation gives CASSEDWVLGGPHEQFF.

The chain employs TRBV7-9 and TRBJ1-2; weak D call: TRBD1 (5 bases). Germline lookup yields CDR1 SEHNR and CDR2 FQNEAQ (reference sequence). The CDR3 sequence is 15 residues long. The V and J ends lost 5 bases and 4 bases respectively, with 17 bases between them. In nucleotides, the CDR3 is TGTGCCAGCAGCCGTGGAGTGGGGGTGGGCTATGGCTACACCTTC. Encoded protein: CASSRGVGVGYGYTF.

The chain is built from TRBV28 and TRBJ2-3; D call uncertain. CDR1 and CDR2 (germline): MDHEN, SYDVKM. The CDR3 contains 14 residues. The germline V and J ends were trimmed by 2 bases and 10 bases, with 16 bases remaining between them. CDR3 sequence reads: CASSLRLVGVPQYF. CDR3 DNA: TGTGCCAGCAGTTTAAGGCTAGTAGGCGTTCCGCAGTATTTT.

This clone has a single count. The rearrangement links TRBV19 to TRBJ1-5; D is undetermined. With 2 bases removed from V and 2 bases from J, the gap between germline ends came to 7 bases. Germline-derived CDR1 and CDR2 are LNHDA and SQIVND (reference sequence). This CDR3 has 14 amino acids. CDR3 sequence (DNA): TGTGCCAGTAGTATACAAGGAGGCAATCAGCCCCAGCATTTT. Encoded protein: CASSIQGGNQPQHF.

V usage is TRBV12-3 or TRBV12-4 and J usage is TRBJ2-7, with D uncertain. Trimming took 1 base from V and 3 from J, leaving 7 bases between them. The CDR3 totals 13 residues. CDR3 amino acids: CASSLGHFYEQYF. The CDR3 coding sequence is TGTGCCAGCAGTTTAGGACACTTCTACGAGCAGTACTTC.

To note about this clone: One end of the junction varies from germline; a read error may be responsible. J is TRBJ1-1 and V is TRBV7-7; a possible D gene is TRBD1 (5 bases). Germline lookup yields CDR1 SSHAT and CDR2 FNYEAQ (reference sequence). This CDR3 is built from 13 residues. CDR3 sequence (DNA): TGTGCTAGCAGCCCAGACAGATACACTGAAGCTTTCTTT. It yields the protein CASSPDRYTEAFF.

J is TRBJ2-1 and V is TRBV28; either TRBD1 or TRBD2 may fit D (5 bases each). Germline values: CDR1 MDHEN, CDR2 SYDVKM. The CDR3 sequence is 13 residues long. Trimming cost V 4 bases and J 6 bases, with 10 bases left between them. DNA for the CDR3: TGTGCCAGCAGTTCGGGACCTTTCAATGAGCAGTTCTTC. Its protein is CASSSGPFNEQFF.

The V call is TRBV7-2, the J call TRBJ2-7; 9 nucleotides line up with TRBD2. The CDR3 is 15 residues long. Unmatched junction bases numbered 3, after V lost 1 base and J lost 2 bases. CDR1 and CDR2 (germline): SGHTA, FQGNSA. The CDR3 is CASSLVSGSTYEQYF. The CDR3 region has the DNA TGTGCCAGCAGCTTAGTTAGCGGGAGTACCTACGAGCAGTACTTC. Filled out from reference TRBV7-2 and TRBJ2-7, the complete variable domain reads GAGVSQSPSNKVTEKGKDVELRCDPISGHTALYWYRQSLGQGLEFLIYFQGNSAPDKSGLPSDRFSAERTGGSVSTLTIQRTQQEDSAVYLCASSLVSGSTYEQYFGPGTRLTVT.

The chain carries TRBV29-1 and TRBJ2-7, with D unclear. V lost 4 bases, J lost 2 bases, and 6 bases lay in between. This CDR3 is built from 11 residues. Germline CDR1 SQVTM, CDR2 ANQGSEA. CDR3 region: CSVVLPYEQYF. CDR3 nucleotides: TGCAGCGTTGTCCTACCCTACGAGCAGTACTTC.

V is TRBV6-2 or TRBV6-3 and J is TRBJ2-7, with a weak D call TRBD1 (6 bases). The CDR3 is 14 residues long. Trimming took 5 bases from V and 2 from J, leaving 13 bases between them. Germline CDR1 reads MNHEY; CDR2 reads SVGEGT. The CDR3 loop reads CASSTPQGTYEQYF. The CDR3, as DNA: TGTGCCAGCAGTACACCACAGGGTACCTACGAGCAGTACTTC.

CDR3 DNA: TGTGCCAGCAGTTTAAACCGACAGGCCCGGCGAAGTGATGGCTACACCTTC. Amino acid sequence: CASSLNRQARRSDGYTF. The chain joins TRBV28 to TRBJ1-2; possibly TRBD1 for D (6 bases). Per germline, CDR1 MDHEN and CDR2 SYDVKM. The CDR3 has 17 amino acids. Trimming took 2 bases from V and 6 from J, leaving 22 bases between them.

The V and J genes are TRBV6-5 and TRBJ2-7; D call uncertain. The germline CDR1 and CDR2 sequences are MNHEY and SVGAGI. The CDR3 covers 15 residues. Trimming pared 4 bases from V and 2 bases from J, leaving 15 bases between. The CDR3, as DNA: TGTGCCAGCAGTTCAGACCCAAATAAAGCCTACGAGCAGTACTTC. It encodes CASSSDPNKAYEQYF.

This clone was observed a single time. The chain is built from TRBV2 and TRBJ1-1, with no clear D. CDR1 is SNHLY and CDR2 is FYNNEI in the germline V gene. This CDR3 contains 15 residues. V was clipped by 4 bases and J by 4 bases, with 16 bases between them. In nucleotides, the CDR3 is TGTGCCAGCAGTGTCGTGGTCGAAGGAGGCACTGAAGCTTTCTTT. As protein: CASSVVVEGGTEAFF.

This rearrangement joins TRBV4-1 to TRBJ1-1; weak D call: TRBD1 (6 bases). Germline assignment: CDR1 MGHRA and CDR2 YSYEKL. V lost 1 base to trimming and J lost 4 bases, with 13 bases between them. The CDR3 sequence is 15 residues long. CDR3 in DNA: TGCGCCAGCAGCCAAGCGACGAGGGGGTTCACTGAAGCTTTCTTT. Translated, it gives CASSQATRGFTEAFF.

The rearrangement links TRBV4-1 to TRBJ2-3; 10 nucleotides line up with TRBD2. Per the germline V gene, CDR1 is MGHRA and CDR2 is YSYEKL. The ends lost 0 bases at V and 2 bases at J; junction bases unmatched: 2. CDR3 length: 16 residues. Here the CDR3 DNA reads TGCGCCAGCAGCCAAGATAGCGGGGGGATCACAGATACGCAGTATTTT. Translation: CASSQDSGGITDTQYF.

V and J are TRBV24-1 and TRBJ1-2, with 11 bases matching TRBD1. Losses at the gene ends were 3 bases for V and 8 bases for J; bases not matched to a gene: 10. The CDR3 has 16 residues. Germline V gene lookup returns CDR1 KGHDR and CDR2 SFDVKD. CDR3 sequence reads: CATSDRTGGADRGYTF. The CDR3 nucleotides are TGTGCCACCAGTGATAGGACAGGGGGCGCGGATCGAGGCTACACCTTC.

The chain recombines TRBV4-2 with TRBJ2-5; 7 bases map to TRBD1. CDR3 size: 15 residues. Germline CDR1 reads LGHNA; CDR2 reads YNFKEQ. J was trimmed by 0 bases and V by 4 bases; bases with no gene match: 5. CDR3 nucleotides: TGTGCCAGCAGCCCGCGAGACAGGGACCAAGAGACCCAGTACTTC. Translated: CASSPRDRDQETQYF.

The J gene is TRBJ1-2, the V gene TRBV28; unclear D gene. Trimming pared 6 bases from V and 8 bases from J, leaving 25 bases between. The CDR3 is 16 residues long. Germline-derived CDR1 and CDR2 are MDHEN and SYDVKM. The CDR3 reads CASSPGGPGQPWGYTF. The CDR3 DNA sequence: TGTGCCAGCAGCCCGGGCGGGCCCGGGCAGCCGTGGGGCTACACCTTC.

This clone has only one observation. Here the CDR3 DNA reads TGTGCCAGCAGCCATCGGACTAGCGGGAGCACAGATACGCAGTATTTT. Its protein is CASSHRTSGSTDTQYF. The gene calls are TRBV11-2 and TRBJ2-3; TRBD2 agrees at 11 bases. The CDR3 consists of 16 residues. In germline, CDR1 is SGHAT, CDR2 FQNNGV. After removal of 5 bases from V and 0 bases from J, the junction contained 4 bases not matched to a gene.

The chain is built from TRBV14 and TRBJ1-3; 9 bases line up with TRBD1. V was clipped by 0 bases and J by 5 bases; unmatched bases: 11. The CDR3 is 18 residues long. The germline CDR1 and CDR2 sequences are SGHDN and FVKESK. CDR3 amino acids: CASSQDRGTGLNRNTIYF. Here the CDR3 DNA reads TGTGCCAGCAGCCAAGATCGGGGGACAGGGCTCAACCGAAACACCATATATTTT.

The genes are TRBV6-5 and TRBJ1-4; TRBD1 might be the D (6 bases). Germline lookup yields CDR1 MNHEY and CDR2 SVGAGI. The V gene lost 2 bases and the J gene lost 7 bases, with 11 bases spanning the gap. The CDR3 sequence is 14 residues long. The CDR3 sequence is CASSYARGSEKLFF. The CDR3 nucleotides are TGTGCCAGCAGTTACGCCAGGGGAAGTGAAAAACTGTTTTTT.

This chain joins TRBV27 and TRBJ1-2, with 8 bases identical to TRBD1. Germline trimming cut 5 bases from V and 4 bases from J; bases unmatched to any gene: 3. The CDR3 has 13 residues. Germline CDR1 reads MNHEY; CDR2 reads SMNVEV (reference sequence). For the CDR3, the DNA is TGTGCCAGCAGTCGGGACAGGTCCTATGGCTACACCTTC. Translated, it gives CASSRDRSYGYTF.

The rearrangement joins TRBV2 to TRBJ1-1; possibly TRBD1 for D (5 bases). Trimming left V 4 bases short and J 6 bases short, with 18 bases between. Germline CDR1 is SNHLY and CDR2 is FYNNEI. This CDR3 is 15 amino acids long. The CDR3 loop is CASSGRRGPLPEAFF. The CDR3 bases are TGTGCCAGCAGTGGGCGGAGGGGCCCACTTCCTGAAGCTTTCTTT.

The V gene is TRBV2, the J gene TRBJ1-2, with 7 bases lining up with TRBD1. From germline, CDR1 is SNHLY and CDR2 FYNNEI. CDR3 length: 14 amino acids. The ends lost 5 bases at V and 8 bases at J; junction bases unmatched: 11. CDR3 sequence (DNA): TGTGCCAGCAGTTTTCGGGACAGACCTTTGGGCTACACCTTC. Its translation is CASSFRDRPLGYTF.

The genes are TRBV7-8 and TRBJ2-1; no clear D. The V gene lost 4 bases and the J gene lost 2 bases, with 12 bases spanning the gap. This CDR3 spans 15 amino acids. Germline-derived CDR1 and CDR2 are SGHVS and FQNEAQ. This chain's CDR3 is CASSSQVLPYNEQFF. The CDR3 DNA follows: TGTGCCAGCAGCTCCCAGGTTTTGCCCTACAATGAGCAGTTCTTC.